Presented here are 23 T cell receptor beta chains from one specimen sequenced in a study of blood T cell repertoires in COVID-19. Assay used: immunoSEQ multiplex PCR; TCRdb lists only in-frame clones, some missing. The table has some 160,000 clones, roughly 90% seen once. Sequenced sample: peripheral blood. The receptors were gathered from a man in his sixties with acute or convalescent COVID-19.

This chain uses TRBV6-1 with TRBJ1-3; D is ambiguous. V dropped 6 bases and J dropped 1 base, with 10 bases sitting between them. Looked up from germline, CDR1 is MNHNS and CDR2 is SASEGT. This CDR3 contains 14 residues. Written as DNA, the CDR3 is TGTGCCAGCAGAACCGGAGAGTCTGGAAACACCATATATTTT. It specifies CASRTGESGNTIYF.

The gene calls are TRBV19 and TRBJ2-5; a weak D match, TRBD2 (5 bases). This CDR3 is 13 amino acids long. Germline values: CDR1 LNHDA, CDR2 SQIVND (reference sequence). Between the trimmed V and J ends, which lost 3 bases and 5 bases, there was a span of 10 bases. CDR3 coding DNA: TGTGCCAGTAGTATGGGAGTTGGGGAGACCCAGTACTTC. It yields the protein CASSMGVGETQYF.

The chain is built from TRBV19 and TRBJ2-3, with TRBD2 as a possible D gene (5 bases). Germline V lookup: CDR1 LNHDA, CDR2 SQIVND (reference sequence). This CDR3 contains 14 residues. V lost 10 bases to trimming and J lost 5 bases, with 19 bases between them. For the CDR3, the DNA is TGTGCCACAGAATCGGAGGTTGTAGGAGATACGCAGTATTTT. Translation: CATESEVVGDTQYF.

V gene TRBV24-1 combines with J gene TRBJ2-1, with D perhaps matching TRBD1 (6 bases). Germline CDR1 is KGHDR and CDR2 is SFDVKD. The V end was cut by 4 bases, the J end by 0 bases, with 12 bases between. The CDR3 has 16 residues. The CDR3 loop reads CATSDRQTGSYNEQFF. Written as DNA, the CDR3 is TGTGCCACCAGTGACCGACAGACAGGCTCCTACAATGAGCAGTTCTTC.

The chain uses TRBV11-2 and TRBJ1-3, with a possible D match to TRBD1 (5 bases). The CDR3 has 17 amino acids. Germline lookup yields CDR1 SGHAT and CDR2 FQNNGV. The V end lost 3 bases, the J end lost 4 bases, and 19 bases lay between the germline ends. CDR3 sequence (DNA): TGTGCCAGCAGCTTTCGTAGTGGGCAGGGTTCGGGAAACACCATATATTTT. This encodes CASSFRSGQGSGNTIYF. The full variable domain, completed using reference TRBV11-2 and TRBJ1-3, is EAGVAQSPRYKIIEKRQSVAFWCNPISGHATLYWYQQILGQGPKLLIQFQNNGVVDDSQLPKDRFSAERLKGVDSTLKIQPAKLEDSAVYLCASSFRSGQGSGNTIYFGEGSWLTVV.

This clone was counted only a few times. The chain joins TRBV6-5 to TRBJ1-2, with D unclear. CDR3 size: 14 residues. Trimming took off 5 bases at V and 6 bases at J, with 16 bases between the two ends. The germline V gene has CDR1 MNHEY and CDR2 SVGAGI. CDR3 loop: CASSLRRRGDGYTF. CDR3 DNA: TGTGCCAGCAGTCTCAGGCGTCGCGGGGATGGCTACACCTTC.

CDR3 in amino acids: CASSSGTGAGNTIYF. DNA for the CDR3: TGTGCCAGCAGCTCCGGGACAGGGGCTGGAAACACCATATATTTT. The V call is TRBV7-6, the J call TRBJ1-3; 10 nucleotides align to TRBD1. The V gene's germline CDR1 is SGHVS and CDR2 FNYEAQ. CDR3 length: 15 amino acids. J gave up 2 bases and V 4 bases, and 2 bases lay outside the gene matches.

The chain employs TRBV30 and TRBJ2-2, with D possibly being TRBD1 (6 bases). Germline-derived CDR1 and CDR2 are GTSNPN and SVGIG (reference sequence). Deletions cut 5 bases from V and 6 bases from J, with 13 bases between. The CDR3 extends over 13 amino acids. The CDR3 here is CAWDRSSAGELFF. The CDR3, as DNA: TGTGCCTGGGACAGGAGCTCGGCCGGGGAGCTGTTTTTT.

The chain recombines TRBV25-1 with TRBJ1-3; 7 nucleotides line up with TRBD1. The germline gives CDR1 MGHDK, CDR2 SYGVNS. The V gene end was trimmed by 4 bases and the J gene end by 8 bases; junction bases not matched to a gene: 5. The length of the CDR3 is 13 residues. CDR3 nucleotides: TGTGCCAGCAGTGGTCAGGGGGACCACACCATATATTTT. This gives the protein CASSGQGDHTIYF.

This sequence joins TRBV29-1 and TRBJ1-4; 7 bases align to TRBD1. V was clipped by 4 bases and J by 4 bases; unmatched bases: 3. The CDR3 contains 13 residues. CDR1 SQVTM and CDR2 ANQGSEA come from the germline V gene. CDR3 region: CSVVGDSNEKLFF. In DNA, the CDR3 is TGCAGCGTTGTAGGGGACAGTAATGAAAAACTGTTTTTT. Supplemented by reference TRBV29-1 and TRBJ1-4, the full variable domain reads SAVISQKPSRDICQRGTSLTIQCQVDSQVTMMFWYRQQPGQSLTLIATANQGSEATYESGFVIDKFPISRPNLTFSTLTVSNMSPEDSSIYLCSVVGDSNEKLFFGSGTQLSVL.

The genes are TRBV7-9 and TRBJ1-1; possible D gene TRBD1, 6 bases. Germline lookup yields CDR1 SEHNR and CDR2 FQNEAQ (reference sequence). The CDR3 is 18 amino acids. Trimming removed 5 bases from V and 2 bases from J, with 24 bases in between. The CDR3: CASSPSGRGGATNTEAFF. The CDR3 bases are TGTGCCAGCAGCCCTTCGGGGCGCGGGGGCGCGACCAACACTGAAGCTTTCTTT.

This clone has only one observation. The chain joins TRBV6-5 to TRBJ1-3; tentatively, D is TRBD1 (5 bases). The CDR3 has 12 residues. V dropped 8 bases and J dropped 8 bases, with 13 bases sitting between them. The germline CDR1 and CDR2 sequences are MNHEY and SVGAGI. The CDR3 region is CASGKWGDTIYF. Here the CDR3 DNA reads TGTGCCAGCGGCAAATGGGGGGACACCATATATTTT.

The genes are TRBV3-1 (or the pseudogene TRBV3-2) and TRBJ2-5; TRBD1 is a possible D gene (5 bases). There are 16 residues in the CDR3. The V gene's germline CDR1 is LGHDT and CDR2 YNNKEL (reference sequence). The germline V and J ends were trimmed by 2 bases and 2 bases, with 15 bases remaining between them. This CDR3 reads CASSQPLTGRQETQYF. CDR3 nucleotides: TGTGCCAGCAGCCAACCCTTAACAGGCCGGCAAGAGACCCAGTACTTC.

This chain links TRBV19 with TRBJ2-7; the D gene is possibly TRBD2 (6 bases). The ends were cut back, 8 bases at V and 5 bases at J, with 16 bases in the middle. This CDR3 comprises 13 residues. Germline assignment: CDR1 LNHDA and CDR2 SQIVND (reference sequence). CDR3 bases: TGTGCCAGTTCCGACCGGGGGTCCGACGAGCAGTACTTC. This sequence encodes CASSDRGSDEQYF.

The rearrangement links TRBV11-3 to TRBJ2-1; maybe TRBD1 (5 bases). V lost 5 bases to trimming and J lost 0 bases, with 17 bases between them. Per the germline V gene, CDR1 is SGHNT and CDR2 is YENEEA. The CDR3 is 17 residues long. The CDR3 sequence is CASSLTRDSYSYNEQFF. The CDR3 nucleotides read TGTGCCAGCAGCCTCACGAGAGACAGCTACTCCTACAATGAGCAGTTCTTC.

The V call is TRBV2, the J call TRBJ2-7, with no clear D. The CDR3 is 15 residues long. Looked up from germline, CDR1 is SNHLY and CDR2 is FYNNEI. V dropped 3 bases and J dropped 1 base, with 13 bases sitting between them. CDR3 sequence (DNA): TGTGCCAGCAGTGACAACTCGGTACGTTCCTACGAGCAGTACTTC. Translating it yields CASSDNSVRSYEQYF.

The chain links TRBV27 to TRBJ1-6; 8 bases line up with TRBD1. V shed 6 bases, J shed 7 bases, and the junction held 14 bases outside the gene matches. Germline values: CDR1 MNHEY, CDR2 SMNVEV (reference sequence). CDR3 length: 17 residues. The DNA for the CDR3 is TGTGCCAGCAGGCAATTGGACAGGGTAATAAAGAATTCACCCCTCCACTTT. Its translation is CASRQLDRVIKNSPLHF.

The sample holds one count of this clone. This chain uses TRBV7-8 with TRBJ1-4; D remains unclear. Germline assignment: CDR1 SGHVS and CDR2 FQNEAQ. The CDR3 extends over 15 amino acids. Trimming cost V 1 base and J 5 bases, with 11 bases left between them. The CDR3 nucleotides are TGTGCCAGCAGCTTAGACAACCTAGGAAATGAAAAACTGTTTTTT. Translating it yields CASSLDNLGNEKLFF.

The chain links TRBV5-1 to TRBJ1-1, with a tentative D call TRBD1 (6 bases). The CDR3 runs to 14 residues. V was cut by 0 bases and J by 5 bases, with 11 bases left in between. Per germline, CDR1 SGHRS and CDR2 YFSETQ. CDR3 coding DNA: TGCGCCAGCAGCTTGGAAGGGGGAAGGACTGAAGCTTTCTTT. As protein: CASSLEGGRTEAFF.

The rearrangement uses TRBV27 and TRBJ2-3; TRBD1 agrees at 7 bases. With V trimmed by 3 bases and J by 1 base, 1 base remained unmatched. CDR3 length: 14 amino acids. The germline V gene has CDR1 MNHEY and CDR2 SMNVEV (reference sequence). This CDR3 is CASSLGTGTDTQYF. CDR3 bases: TGTGCCAGCAGTTTGGGGACAGGCACAGATACGCAGTATTTT.

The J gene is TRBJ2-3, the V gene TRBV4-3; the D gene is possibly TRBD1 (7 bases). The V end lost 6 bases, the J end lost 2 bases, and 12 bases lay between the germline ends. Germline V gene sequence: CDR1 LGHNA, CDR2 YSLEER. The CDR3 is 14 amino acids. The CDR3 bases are TGCGCCAGCAGGCAGGGGGACTTCACAGATACGCAGTATTTT. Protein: CASRQGDFTDTQYF.

CDR3 bases: TGTGCCAGCAGTCGCACGGGGTTTGGCTATGGCTACACCTTC. Its translation is CASSRTGFGYGYTF. The chain employs TRBV6-5 and TRBJ1-2; D is uncertain. From germline, CDR1 is MNHEY and CDR2 SVGAGI. CDR3 length: 14 amino acids. The germline V and J ends were trimmed by 5 bases and 4 bases, with 14 bases remaining between them.

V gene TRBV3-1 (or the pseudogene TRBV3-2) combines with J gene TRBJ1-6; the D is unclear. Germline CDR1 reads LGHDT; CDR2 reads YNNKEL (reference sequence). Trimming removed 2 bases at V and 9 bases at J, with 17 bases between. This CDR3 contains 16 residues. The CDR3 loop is CASSQTGGHSLSPLHF. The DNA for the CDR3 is TGTGCCAGCAGCCAAACCGGTGGGCACAGCCTTTCACCCCTCCACTTT.